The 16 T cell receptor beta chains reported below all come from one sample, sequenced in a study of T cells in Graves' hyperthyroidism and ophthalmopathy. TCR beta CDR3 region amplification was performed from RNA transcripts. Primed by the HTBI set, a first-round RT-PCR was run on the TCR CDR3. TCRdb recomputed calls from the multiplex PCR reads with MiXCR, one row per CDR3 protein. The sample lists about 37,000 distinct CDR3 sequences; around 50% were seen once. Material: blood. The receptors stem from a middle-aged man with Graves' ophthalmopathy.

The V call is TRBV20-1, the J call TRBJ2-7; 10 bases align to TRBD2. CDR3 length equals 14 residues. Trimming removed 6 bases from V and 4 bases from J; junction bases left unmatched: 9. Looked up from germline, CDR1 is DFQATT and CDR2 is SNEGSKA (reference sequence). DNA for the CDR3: TGCAGTGCGGCCACTAGCGGGGCCCGGTACGAGCAGTACTTC. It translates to CSAATSGARYEQYF.

CDR3 sequence: CSASPSGRAGYEQYF. The CDR3, as DNA: TGCAGTGCTAGCCCTAGCGGGAGGGCCGGCTACGAGCAGTACTTC. The chain carries TRBV20-1 and TRBJ2-7, with 12 bases matching TRBD2. Trimming removed 3 bases from V and 3 bases from J; junction bases left unmatched: 6. The germline gives CDR1 DFQATT, CDR2 SNEGSKA (reference sequence). The CDR3 spans 15 residues.

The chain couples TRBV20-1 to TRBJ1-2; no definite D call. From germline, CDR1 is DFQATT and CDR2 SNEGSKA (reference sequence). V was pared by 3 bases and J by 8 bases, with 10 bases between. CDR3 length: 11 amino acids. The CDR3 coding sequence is TGCAGTGCTAGTGGGTCGATCGGCTACACCTTC. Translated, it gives CSASGSIGYTF.

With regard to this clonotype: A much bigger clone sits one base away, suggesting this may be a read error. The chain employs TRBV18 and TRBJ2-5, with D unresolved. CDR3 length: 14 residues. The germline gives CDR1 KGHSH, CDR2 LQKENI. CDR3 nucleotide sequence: TGTGCCAGCTCACTGACACGGAACCAAGAGACCCAGCACTTC. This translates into CASSLTRNQETQHF.

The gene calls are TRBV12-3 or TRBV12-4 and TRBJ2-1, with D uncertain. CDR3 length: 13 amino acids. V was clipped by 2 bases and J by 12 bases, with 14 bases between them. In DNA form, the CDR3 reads TGTGCCAGCAGTTTAAGGCGTCCAGATACGCAGTTCTTC. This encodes CASSLRRPDTQFF.

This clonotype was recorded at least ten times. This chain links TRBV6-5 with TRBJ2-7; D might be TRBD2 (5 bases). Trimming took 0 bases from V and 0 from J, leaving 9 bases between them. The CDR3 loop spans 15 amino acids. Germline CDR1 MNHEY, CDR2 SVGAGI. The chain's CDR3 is CASSYSIRGSYEQYF. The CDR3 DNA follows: TGTGCCAGCAGTTACTCGATCCGGGGCTCCTACGAGCAGTACTTC.

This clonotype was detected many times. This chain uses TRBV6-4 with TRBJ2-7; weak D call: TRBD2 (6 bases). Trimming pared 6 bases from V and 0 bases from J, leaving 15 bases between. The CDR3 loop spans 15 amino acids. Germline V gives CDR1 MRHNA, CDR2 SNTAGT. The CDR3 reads CASRVIADSSYEQYF. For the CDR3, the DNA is TGTGCCAGCAGAGTCATAGCGGATTCCTCCTACGAGCAGTACTTC.

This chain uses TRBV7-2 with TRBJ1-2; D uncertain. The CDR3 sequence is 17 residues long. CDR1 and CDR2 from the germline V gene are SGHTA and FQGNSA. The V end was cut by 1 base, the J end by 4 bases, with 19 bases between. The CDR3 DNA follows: TGTGCCAGCAGCTTAGATCCGGTGCACGACCTAGGCTATGGCTACACCTTC. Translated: CASSLDPVHDLGYGYTF.

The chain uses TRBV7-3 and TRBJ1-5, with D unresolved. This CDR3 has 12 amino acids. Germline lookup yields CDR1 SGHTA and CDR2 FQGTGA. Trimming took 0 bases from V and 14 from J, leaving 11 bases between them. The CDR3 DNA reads TGTGCCAGCAGCTTAACGGGCCAGGTCGAGCATTTT. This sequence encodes CASSLTGQVEHF.

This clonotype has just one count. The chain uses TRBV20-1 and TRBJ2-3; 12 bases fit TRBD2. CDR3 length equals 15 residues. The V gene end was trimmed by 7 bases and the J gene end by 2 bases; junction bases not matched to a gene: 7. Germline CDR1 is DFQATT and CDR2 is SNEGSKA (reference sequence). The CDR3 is CSVFTSGRSTDTQYF. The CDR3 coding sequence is TGCAGTGTCTTCACTAGCGGGAGGTCCACAGATACGCAGTATTTT.

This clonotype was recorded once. The CDR3 protein is CASSARLAGAAKNIQYF. The CDR3 DNA reads TGTGCCAGCAGCGCACGACTAGCGGGGGCTGCCAAAAACATTCAGTACTTC. The J gene is TRBJ2-4, the V gene TRBV9; 12 positions agree with TRBD2. The CDR3 contains 17 residues. V shed 3 bases, J shed 1 base, and the junction held 5 bases outside the gene matches. Germline CDR1 and CDR2: SGDLS and YYNGEE.

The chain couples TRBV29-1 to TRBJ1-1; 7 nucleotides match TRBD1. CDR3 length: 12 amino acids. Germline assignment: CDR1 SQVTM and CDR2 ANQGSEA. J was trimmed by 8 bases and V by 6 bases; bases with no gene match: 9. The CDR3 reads CSVDRDGSEAFF. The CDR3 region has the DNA TGCAGCGTCGACAGGGATGGTTCCGAAGCTTTCTTT.

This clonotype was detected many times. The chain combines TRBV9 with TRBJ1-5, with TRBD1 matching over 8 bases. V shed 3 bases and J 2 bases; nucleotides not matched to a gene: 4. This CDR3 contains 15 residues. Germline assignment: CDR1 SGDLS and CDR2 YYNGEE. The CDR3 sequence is CASSAGQGGNQPQHF. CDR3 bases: TGTGCCAGCAGCGCCGGACAGGGCGGCAATCAGCCCCAGCATTTT.

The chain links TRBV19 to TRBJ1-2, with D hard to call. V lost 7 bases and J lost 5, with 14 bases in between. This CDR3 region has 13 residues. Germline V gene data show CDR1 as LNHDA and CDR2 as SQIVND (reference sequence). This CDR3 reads CASTPGLAYGYTF. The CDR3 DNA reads TGTGCCAGTACCCCCGGACTAGCGTATGGCTACACCTTC.

The CDR3 nucleotides read TGCAGTGCTAGTTCCCTCCAGACAGGGGAGGATGAAAAACTGTTTTTT. Encoded protein: CSASSLQTGEDEKLFF. The chain employs TRBV20-1 and TRBJ1-4; 8 positions match TRBD1. The CDR3 is made up of 16 amino acids. CDR1 and CDR2 from the germline V gene are DFQATT and SNEGSKA (reference sequence). Losses at the gene ends were 3 bases for V and 6 bases for J; bases not matched to a gene: 12.

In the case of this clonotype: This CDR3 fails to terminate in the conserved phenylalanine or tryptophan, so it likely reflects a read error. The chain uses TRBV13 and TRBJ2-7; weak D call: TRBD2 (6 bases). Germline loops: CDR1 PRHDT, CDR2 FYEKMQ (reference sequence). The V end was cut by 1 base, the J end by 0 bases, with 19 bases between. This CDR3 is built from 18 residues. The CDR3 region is CASSLVLPRWDFSYEQYL. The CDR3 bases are TGTGCCAGCAGCTTAGTCCTACCGCGATGGGACTTCTCCTACGAGCAGTACCTC.